The entry below gives a single TCR beta chain sequence along with its context. The clone's antigen remains unknown. A much more abundant neighbour one base away suggests this may be a read error. Interpreted using the paper, the treatment or condition label stands for: in vitro stimulation with specific CMV peptide epitopes to enrich CMV-specific T cells. These data are taken from a study of T cell repertoires in cytomegalovirus infection (dated by TCRdb to the late 2010s). Notes on the research overall: Recently identified HLA-C-restricted CMV epitopes, whose presentation resists viral immunomodulation, were targeted by peptide stimulations together with well-studied HLA-B-restricted epitopes. Because public TCR beta signatures pointed to carriage of CMV infection together with the matching HLA type, the HLA type of each donor mattered for the analysis. General findings and caveats noted by the study authors: Cumulative frequency of public TCR beta family members discriminated carriers of CMV infection plus the relevant HLA type in this cohort and an independent approximately 350-donor cohort. The ex vivo response was dominated by HLA-C-restricted CMV-specific TCR beta clonotypes, and the single most frequent clonotype in two of eight donors was supplied by these HLA-C-restricted clonotypes.

The run used an Illumina HiSeq 1500. The raw public data were reprocessed by TCRdb itself: fastp quality trimming at Q25, MiXCR clonotype calling, in-frame beta chains only. Duplicate CDR3 protein sequences are folded into a single record with the most common DNA and genes. The sample data list approximately 770,000 distinct CDR3 sequences, and almost 30% of these were observed just once. The top ten clones comprise around 13% of the sample. V is pared back by 7 bases and J by 5 bases, with 14 bases lying between the germline termini. From cysteine to phenylalanine, the CDR3 is 13 amino acids long. Only the CDR3 DNA stays, 39 bases, in frame from base 1. Looking up the germline V gene yields CDR1 SGHTA and CDR2 FQGNSA.

The V gene is TRBV7-2 and the J gene is TRBJ2-5; the D gene is not confidently resolved. Specimen: cultured CD8+ T cells from PBMCs, collected from culture after CMV antigen stimulation. The TCR was taken from a human donor in good health (CMV status not recorded). Some clones in this sample may be carry-over from other donors' samples. The CDR3: CASNLQLMETQYF. The nucleotides read TGTGCCAGCAACTTGCAGTTAATGGAGACCCAGTACTTC.